This TCR beta chain came from a study of vaccination and CD4 T cells after COVID-19. About the study: Taking of post-vaccine samples occurred a median approximately 70 days after dose two (range 14 to 241). General observations from the study: Among those convalescent, a median around 87% of reactive clones emerged solely post-vaccination. The study sampled relatively few convalescent patients and omitted early post-infection timepoints.

Treatment given: roughly 11-day PBMC culture with coronavirus spike peptide pools or control peptides (ViraFEST assay). Expanded clonotypes were found by TCR sequencing after peptide-pool stimulation (ViraFEST). An Oncomine TCR Beta short-read assay was used to sequence the DNA from cultured CD4+ T cells. TCRdb reprocessed the PCR reads via MiXCR and lists one record per CDR3 protein. The sample includes under 25,000 distinct CDR3 sequences, 44% of them seen just once. By frequency in the sample, this clonotype is medium-sized. Antigen unknown. This clonotype originated in a human donor who had recovered from COVID-19. The sequencing used CD4+ T cells from blood, cultured in vitro, collected before SARS-CoV-2 vaccination.

For the CDR3, the DNA is TGTGCCAGCAGTGACGGAGAGACAGACGGATATGGCTACACCTTC. Protein: CASSDGETDGYGYTF. The chain combines TRBV6-4 with TRBJ1-2; possible D gene TRBD1, 5 bases. The V end lost 2 bases, the J end lost 5 bases, and 15 bases lay between the germline ends. The CDR3 is made up of 15 amino acids. The V gene's germline CDR1 is MRHNA and CDR2 SNTAGT.